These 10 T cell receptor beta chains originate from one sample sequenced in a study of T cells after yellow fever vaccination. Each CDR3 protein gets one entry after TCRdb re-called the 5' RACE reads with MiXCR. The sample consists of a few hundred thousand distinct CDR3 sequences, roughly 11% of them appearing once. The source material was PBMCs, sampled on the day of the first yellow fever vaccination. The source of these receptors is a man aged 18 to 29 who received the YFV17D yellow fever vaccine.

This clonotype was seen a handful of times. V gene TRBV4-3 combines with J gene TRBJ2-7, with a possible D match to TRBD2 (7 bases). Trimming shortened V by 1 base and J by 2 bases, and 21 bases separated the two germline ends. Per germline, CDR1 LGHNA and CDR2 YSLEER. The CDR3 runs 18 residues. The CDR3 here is CASSQGNGAGEGPYEQYF. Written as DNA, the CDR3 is TGCGCCAGCAGCCAAGGAAACGGTGCAGGGGAGGGTCCCTACGAGCAGTACTTC.

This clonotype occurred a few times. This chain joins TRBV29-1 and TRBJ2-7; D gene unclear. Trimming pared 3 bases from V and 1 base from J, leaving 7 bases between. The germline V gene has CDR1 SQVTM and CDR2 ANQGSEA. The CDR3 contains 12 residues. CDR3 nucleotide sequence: TGCAGCGTTGAGGACGGATCCTACGAGCAGTACTTC. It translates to CSVEDGSYEQYF.

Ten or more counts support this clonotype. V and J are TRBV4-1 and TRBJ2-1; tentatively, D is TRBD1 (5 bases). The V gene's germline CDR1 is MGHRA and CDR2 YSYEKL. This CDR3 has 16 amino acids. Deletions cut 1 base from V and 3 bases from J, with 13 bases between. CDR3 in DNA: TGCGCCAGCAGCCAAGTCTTTAGAAGGGGCTACAATGAGCAGTTCTTC. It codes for CASSQVFRRGYNEQFF.

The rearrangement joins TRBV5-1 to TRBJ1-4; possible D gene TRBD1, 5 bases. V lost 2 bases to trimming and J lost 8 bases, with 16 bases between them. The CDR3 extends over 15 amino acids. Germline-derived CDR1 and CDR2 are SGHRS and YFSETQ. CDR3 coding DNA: TGCGCCAGCAGCTTAGGGCAGAGACGGGACGAAAAACTGTTTTTT. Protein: CASSLGQRRDEKLFF.

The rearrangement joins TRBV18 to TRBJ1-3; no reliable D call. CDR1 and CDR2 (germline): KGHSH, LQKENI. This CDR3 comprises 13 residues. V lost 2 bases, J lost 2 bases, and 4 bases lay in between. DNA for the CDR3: TGTGCCAGCTCACCAGTCACTGGAAACACCATATATTTT. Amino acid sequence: CASSPVTGNTIYF.

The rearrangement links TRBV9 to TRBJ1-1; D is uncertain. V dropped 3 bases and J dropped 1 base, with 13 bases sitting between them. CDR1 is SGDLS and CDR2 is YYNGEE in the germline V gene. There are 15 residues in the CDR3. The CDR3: CASSEVTVSNTEAFF. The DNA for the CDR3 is TGTGCCAGCAGCGAGGTGACCGTCTCGAACACTGAAGCTTTCTTT.

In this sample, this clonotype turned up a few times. The CDR3 nucleotides read TGTGCCAGCAGCGTCGACAGGGGACTAGGAAACACCATATATTTT. Amino acid sequence: CASSVDRGLGNTIYF. The gene calls are TRBV9 and TRBJ1-3; 8 bases are shared with TRBD1. Per the germline V gene, CDR1 is SGDLS and CDR2 is YYNGEE. This CDR3 region has 15 residues. V lost 2 bases and J lost 4; bases outside the gene matches: 5.

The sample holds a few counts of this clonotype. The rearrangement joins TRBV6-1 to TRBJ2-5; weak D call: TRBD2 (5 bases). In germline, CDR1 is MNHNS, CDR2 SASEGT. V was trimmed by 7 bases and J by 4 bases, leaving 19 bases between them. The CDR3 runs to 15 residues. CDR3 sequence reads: CASNPRRGRLETQYF. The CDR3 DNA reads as TGTGCCAGCAACCCCCGTCGTGGGAGATTAGAGACCCAGTACTTC.

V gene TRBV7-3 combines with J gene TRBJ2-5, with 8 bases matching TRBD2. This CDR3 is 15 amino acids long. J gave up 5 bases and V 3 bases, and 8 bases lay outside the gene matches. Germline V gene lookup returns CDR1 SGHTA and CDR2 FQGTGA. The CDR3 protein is CASSLNGGAWETQYF. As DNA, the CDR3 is TGTGCCAGCAGCTTGAACGGGGGGGCCTGGGAGACCCAGTACTTC.

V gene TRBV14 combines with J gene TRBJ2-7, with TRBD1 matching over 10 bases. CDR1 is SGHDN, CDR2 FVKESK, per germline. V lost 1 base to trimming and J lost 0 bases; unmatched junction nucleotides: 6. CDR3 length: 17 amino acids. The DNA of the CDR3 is TGTGCCAGCAGCCAAGCCGGGACAGGGGCTTACTCCTACGAGCAGTACGTC. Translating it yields CASSQAGTGAYSYEQYV.